One and the same sample provided the 19 T cell receptor beta chains below, sequenced in a study of cytomegalovirus exposure and HLA in healthy donors. The primer mix had 60 Vbeta and 13 Jbeta primers. TCRdb's table, derived via immunoSEQ multiplex PCR, lists solely in-frame clones and lacks some. The sample contains approximately 130,000 clones, approximately 8.9% of which appear only once. The sample was PBMCs. Receptors originate from a woman in her thirties or forties in good health and CMV-seropositive.

The V gene is TRBV2, the J gene TRBJ2-3; TRBD2 might be the D (6 bases). Germline V CDR1 and CDR2: SNHLY, FYNNEI. This CDR3 is 13 amino acids long. Deletions cut 3 bases from V and 10 bases from J, with 14 bases between. The CDR3 here is CASSDYGGNPQYF. CDR3 coding DNA: TGTGCCAGCAGTGATTATGGGGGGAACCCGCAGTATTTT.

The V and J genes are TRBV2 and TRBJ1-1, with 7 nucleotides matching TRBD1. Trimming cost V 7 bases and J 3 bases; bases outside gene matches: 11. The V gene's germline CDR1 is SNHLY and CDR2 FYNNEI. This CDR3 is built from 15 residues. CDR3 nucleotides: TGTGCCAGCACGAGACAGGGTGGAGGGCACACTGAAGCTTTCTTT. This sequence encodes CASTRQGGGHTEAFF.

The sample holds a few counts of this clone. The rearrangement links TRBV11-2 to TRBJ2-7; 9 bases fit TRBD1. CDR3 length: 14 amino acids. V shed 4 bases and J 2 bases; nucleotides not matched to a gene: 3. Germline loops: CDR1 SGHAT, CDR2 FQNNGV. As DNA, the CDR3 is TGTGCCAGCAGCTCGGACAGGGGCACCTACGAGCAGTACTTC. Residues: CASSSDRGTYEQYF.

This clone showed up just a few times. Germline and junction disagree at one end, which may indicate a read error. The chain recombines TRBV29-1 with TRBJ1-1, with 9 bases aligning to TRBD1. This CDR3 has 14 residues. The V gene's germline CDR1 is SQVTM and CDR2 ANQGSEA. The CDR3 protein is CSVEGTDRGRGAFF. The CDR3 DNA reads TGCAGCGTGGAAGGTACGGACAGGGGTCGGGGAGCTTTCTTT.

V and J are TRBV15 and TRBJ2-7; D remains unclear. This CDR3 is 12 amino acids long. Looked up from germline, CDR1 is LNHNV and CDR2 is YYDKDF (reference sequence). V was shortened by 0 bases and J by 7 bases, with 7 bases between the two germline ends. The CDR3, as DNA: TGTGCCACCAGCAGAGATACGAGGGAGCAGTACGTC. This translates into CATSRDTREQYV.

A word on this clone: The junction departs from the called germline gene at one end, perhaps through a read error. V gene TRBV5-1 combines with J gene TRBJ2-7; 7 bases align to TRBD1. CDR1 and CDR2 from the germline V gene are SGHRS and YFSETQ. The CDR3 is made up of 15 amino acids. CDR3 nucleotides: TGTGCCAGCAGTAGGACAGGCCTACCCCCACAGGAGCAGTACTTC. This sequence encodes CASSRTGLPPQEQYF.

This clone turned up a few times. One end of the junction does not line up with germline, which may come from a read error. The chain has TRBV27 and TRBJ1-6; TRBD1 aligns across 7 bases. This CDR3 has 15 amino acids. Germline values: CDR1 MNHEY, CDR2 SMNVEV (reference sequence). CDR3 protein: CASSSRDSYNSPLPF. CDR3 DNA: TGTGCCAGCAGTTCACGGGACAGCTATAATTCACCCCTCCCCTTT.

This clone has more than one count but fewer than ten. The J gene is TRBJ1-4, the V gene TRBV7-2; possibly TRBD1 for D (6 bases). The CDR3 has 14 amino acids. V dropped 3 bases and J dropped 6 bases, with 11 bases sitting between them. Germline loops: CDR1 SGHTA, CDR2 FQGNSA. The CDR3 region is CASSFGGLDEKLFF. For the CDR3, the DNA is TGTGCCAGCAGCTTCGGGGGGCTTGATGAAAAACTGTTTTTT.

This clone appeared a few times. The V and J genes are TRBV18 and TRBJ1-1; TRBD1 matches 7 bases. V lost 1 base and J lost 8; bases outside the gene matches: 10. Germline V gene data show CDR1 as KGHSH and CDR2 as LQKENI. The CDR3 is 15 amino acids. CDR3 DNA sequence: TGTGCCAGCTCACCACTACCGGGACAGATAGAGGAAGCTTTCTTT. This translates into CASSPLPGQIEEAFF. Filled out from reference TRBV18 and TRBJ1-1, the complete variable domain reads NAGVMQNPRHLVRRRGQEARLRCSPMKGHSHVYWYRQLPEEGLKFMVYLQKENIIDESGMPKERFSAEFPKEGPSILRIQQVVRGDSAAYFCASSPLPGQIEEAFFGQGTRLTVV.

V and J are TRBV7-2 and TRBJ1-6; the match to TRBD1 covers 9 bases. With 1 base clipped from V and 9 bases from J, the junction kept 7 bases outside the gene matches. This CDR3 comprises 16 residues. CDR1 is SGHTA, CDR2 FQGNSA, per germline. The CDR3 DNA reads as TGTGCCAGCAGCTTAGGAGGGGGACAGGGAGGTTCACCCCTCCACTTT. Translating gives CASSLGGGQGGSPLHF.

The chain couples TRBV19 to TRBJ2-1; D uncertain. With 8 bases removed from V and 0 bases from J, the gap between germline ends came to 8 bases. Germline V gives CDR1 LNHDA, CDR2 SQIVND (reference sequence). The CDR3 spans 13 residues. CDR3 region: CASSESSYNEQFF. CDR3 nucleotides: TGTGCCAGTTCTGAGAGCTCCTACAATGAGCAGTTCTTC.

In this sample, this clone turned up a few times. The chain carries TRBV7-9 and TRBJ2-2; 9 nucleotides line up with TRBD1. Trimming took 5 bases from V and 2 from J; bases not matched to a gene: 6. The germline CDR1 and CDR2 sequences are SEHNR and FQNEAQ (reference sequence). This CDR3 is built from 16 residues. The CDR3 reads CASSRGTGINTGELFF. In DNA form, the CDR3 reads TGTGCCAGCAGCCGGGGGACAGGGATTAACACCGGGGAGCTGTTTTTT.

J is TRBJ2-3 and V is TRBV19; 11 bases match TRBD2. With 4 bases clipped from V and 1 base from J, the junction kept 4 bases outside the gene matches. In germline, CDR1 is LNHDA, CDR2 SQIVND (reference sequence). The CDR3 has 16 amino acids. CDR3 nucleotides: TGTGCCAGTAGTAACCTACTAGCGGGGGGCACAGATACGCAGTATTTT. Protein: CASSNLLAGGTDTQYF. Supplemented by reference TRBV19 and TRBJ2-3, the full variable domain reads DGGITQSPKYLFRKEGQNVTLSCEQNLNHDAMYWYRQDPGQGLRLIYYSQIVNDFQKGDIAEGYSVSREKKESFPLTVTSAQKNPTAFYLCASSNLLAGGTDTQYFGPGTRLTVL.

As for this clone: The junction shows a germline mismatch at one end, possibly a read error. Other DNA variants within this sample encode the same CDR3. This chain joins TRBV25-1 and TRBJ1-1, with D possibly being TRBD1 (6 bases). This CDR3 is 13 amino acids long. The germline V gene has CDR1 MGHDK and CDR2 SYGVNS. CDR3 nucleotide sequence: TGTGCCAGCAGTGAATATCGGGGGGCGGAAGCTTTTTTT. Protein sequence: CASSEYRGAEAFF.

This clone was counted only a few times. The chain combines TRBV9 with TRBJ2-7, with D perhaps matching TRBD1 (6 bases). The CDR3 has 15 residues. The V and J ends lost 3 bases and 5 bases respectively, with 18 bases between them. Germline lookup yields CDR1 SGDLS and CDR2 YYNGEE. CDR3 bases: TGTGCCAGCAGCGCCTCGACAGGTCAAGGGCACGAGCAGTACTTC. Translation: CASSASTGQGHEQYF. Together with reference TRBV9 and TRBJ2-7, the CDR3 gives the full variable domain: DSGVTQTPKHLITATGQRVTLRCSPRSGDLSVYWYQQSLDQGLQFLIQYYNGEERAKGNILERFSAQQFPDLHSELNLSSLELGDSALYFCASSASTGQGHEQYFGPGTRLTVT.

The rearrangement joins TRBV6-5 to TRBJ1-2; D is possibly TRBD1 (5 bases). This CDR3 comprises 13 residues. V gave up 2 bases and J gave up 3 bases, with 7 bases separating them. Per germline, CDR1 MNHEY and CDR2 SVGAGI. The CDR3, as DNA: TGTGCCAGCAGTTACGGAGGGGACTATGGCTACACCTTC. It yields the protein CASSYGGDYGYTF.

The chain couples TRBV7-2 to TRBJ1-2; TRBD1 matches 8 bases. After removal of 1 base from V and 4 bases from J, the junction contained 2 bases not matched to a gene. This CDR3 has 14 residues. Germline values: CDR1 SGHTA, CDR2 FQGNSA. The CDR3 loop reads CASSLDTGGYGYTF. The CDR3 nucleotides are TGTGCCAGCAGCTTAGATACAGGGGGCTATGGCTACACCTTC.

This clone was detected only a few times. The chain is built from TRBV9 and TRBJ1-2; D is undetermined. The CDR3 spans 15 residues. Between the trimmed V and J ends, which lost 4 bases and 4 bases, there was a span of 17 bases. Germline assignment: CDR1 SGDLS and CDR2 YYNGEE. The CDR3: CASSISSSARYGYTF. DNA for the CDR3: TGTGCCAGCAGCATAAGTAGTTCAGCGCGCTATGGCTACACCTTC.

CDR3 in DNA: TGTGCCAGCAGCTTACCGGGGACCCTCCACTTT. As protein: CASSLPGTLHF. The rearrangement links TRBV7-9 to TRBJ1-6; D uncertain. The CDR3 contains 11 residues. Germline loops: CDR1 SEHNR, CDR2 FQNEAQ (reference sequence). V dropped 2 bases and J dropped 14 bases, with 7 bases sitting between them.